The TCR beta chain under discussion was sequenced for a study of T cell responses to AZD1222 COVID-19 vaccine. Overall study findings and caveats: Increased Spike-specific TCR breadth and depth were observed after two AZD1222 doses.

Notes on this clone: Its antigen is undetermined.

Libraries were prepared by immunoSEQ multiplex PCR; TCRdb keeps only in-frame clonotypes and omits some of them. Here the sample spans tens of thousands of clones, 90% being singletons. Recipients boosted at about 4 weeks or about 12 weeks are pooled. The CDR3 loop spans 13 amino acids. CDR1 is SEHNR, CDR2 FQNEAQ, per germline (reference sequence). The V end was cut by 6 bases, the J end by 6 bases, with 14 bases between. The source is an adult who received the AZD1222 COVID-19 vaccine. Sample: peripheral blood, taken 28 days after the second AZD1222 dose. The chain employs TRBV7-9 and TRBJ1-1, with D tentatively TRBD1 (6 bases). CDR3 amino acids: CASRGGGFAEAFF. CDR3 in DNA: TGTGCCAGCAGAGGAGGGGGGTTCGCTGAAGCTTTCTTT.